The sequence of this T cell receptor beta chain was determined in a study of cytomegalovirus exposure and HLA in healthy donors. PCR employed 60 Vbeta and 13 Jbeta primers. Profiling relied on immunoSEQ multiplex PCR, and the TCRdb table lists in-frame clones only, not all of them. The sample has about 140,000 clones, about 80% seen once. CDR3 size: 16 residues. V trimming: 4 bases; J trimming: 1 base; junction bases outside the gene matches: 5. Germline loops: CDR1 MDHEN, CDR2 SYDVKM. The source is a man aged 25-40 years in good health and CMV-seropositive. The genes are TRBV28 and TRBJ2-5; 11 nucleotides line up with TRBD2. Sequenced material: PBMCs. This CDR3 is CASSSGTSGLQETQYF. CDR3 sequence (DNA): TGTGCCAGCAGTTCGGGGACTAGCGGACTCCAAGAGACCCAGTACTTC. Full variable domain (missing parts from reference TRBV28 and TRBJ2-5): DVKVTQSSRYLVKRTGEKVFLECVQDMDHENMFWYRQDPGLGLRLIYFSYDVKMKEKGDIPEGYSVSREKKERFSLILESASTNQTSMYLCASSSGTSGLQETQYFGPGTRLLVL.